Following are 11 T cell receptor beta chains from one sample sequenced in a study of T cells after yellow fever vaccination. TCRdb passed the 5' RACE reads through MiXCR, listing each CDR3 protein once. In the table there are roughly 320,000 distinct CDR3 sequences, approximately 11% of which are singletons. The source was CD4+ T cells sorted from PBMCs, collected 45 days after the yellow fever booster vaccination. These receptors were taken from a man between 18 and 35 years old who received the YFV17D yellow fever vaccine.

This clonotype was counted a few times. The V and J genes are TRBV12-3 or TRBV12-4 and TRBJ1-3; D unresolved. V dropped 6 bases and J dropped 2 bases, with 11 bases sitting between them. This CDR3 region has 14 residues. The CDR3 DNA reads TGTGCCAGCAGCCGAGGGCAGGCTGGAAACACCATATATTTT. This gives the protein CASSRGQAGNTIYF.

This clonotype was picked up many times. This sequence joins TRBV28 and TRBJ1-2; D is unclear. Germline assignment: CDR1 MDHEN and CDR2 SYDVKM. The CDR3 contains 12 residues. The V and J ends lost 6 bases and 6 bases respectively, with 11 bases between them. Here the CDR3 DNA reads TGTGCCAGCAGAGGCCCCTACGATGGCTACACCTTC. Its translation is CASRGPYDGYTF.

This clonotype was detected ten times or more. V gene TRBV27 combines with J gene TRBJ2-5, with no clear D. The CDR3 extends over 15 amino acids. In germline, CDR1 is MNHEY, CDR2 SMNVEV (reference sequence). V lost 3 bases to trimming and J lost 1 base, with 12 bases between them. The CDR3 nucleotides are TGTGCCAGCAGTTTGGCCTCCGGGCTCCAAGAGACCCAGTACTTC. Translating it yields CASSLASGLQETQYF.

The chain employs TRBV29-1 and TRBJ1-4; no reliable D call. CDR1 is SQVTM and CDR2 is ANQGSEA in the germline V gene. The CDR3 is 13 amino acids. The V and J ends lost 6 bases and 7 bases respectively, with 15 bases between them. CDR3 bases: TGCAGCGTGGGTGAGGGTTTAGGTGAAAAACTGTTTTTT. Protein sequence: CSVGEGLGEKLFF.

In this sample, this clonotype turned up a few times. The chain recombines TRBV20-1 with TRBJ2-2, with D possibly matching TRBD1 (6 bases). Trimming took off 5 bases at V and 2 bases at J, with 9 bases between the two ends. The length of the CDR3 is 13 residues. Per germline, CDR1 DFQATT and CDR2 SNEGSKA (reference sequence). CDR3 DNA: TGCAGTGCTTGGACAGCCAACACCGGGGAGCTGTTTTTT. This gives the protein CSAWTANTGELFF.

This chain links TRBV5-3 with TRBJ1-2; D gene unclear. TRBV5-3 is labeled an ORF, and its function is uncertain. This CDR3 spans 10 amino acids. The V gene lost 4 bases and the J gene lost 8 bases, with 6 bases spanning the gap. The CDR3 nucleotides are TGTGCCAGAAGCCCCCGAGGCTACACCTTC. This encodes CARSPRGYTF.

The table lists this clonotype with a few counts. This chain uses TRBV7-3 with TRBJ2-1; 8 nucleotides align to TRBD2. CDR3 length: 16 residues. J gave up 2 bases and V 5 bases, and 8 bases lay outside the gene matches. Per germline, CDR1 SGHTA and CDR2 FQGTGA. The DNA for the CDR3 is TGTGCCAGCAGCCCTCACGAACTAGCGGCCTACAATGAGCAGTTCTTC. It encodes CASSPHELAAYNEQFF. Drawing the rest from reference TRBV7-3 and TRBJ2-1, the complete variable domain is GAGVSQTPSNKVTEKGKYVELRCDPISGHTALYWYRQSLGQGPEFLIYFQGTGAADDSGLPNDRFFAVRPEGSVSTLKIQRTERGDSAVYLCASSPHELAAYNEQFFGPGTRLTVL.

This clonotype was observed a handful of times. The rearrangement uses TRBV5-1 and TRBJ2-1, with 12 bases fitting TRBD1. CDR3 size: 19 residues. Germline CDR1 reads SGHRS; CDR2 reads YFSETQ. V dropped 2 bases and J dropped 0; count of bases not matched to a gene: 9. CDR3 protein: CASSLPGQGAISSYNEQFF. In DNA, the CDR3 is TGCGCCAGCAGCTTACCGGGACAGGGGGCTATAAGCTCCTACAATGAGCAGTTCTTC.

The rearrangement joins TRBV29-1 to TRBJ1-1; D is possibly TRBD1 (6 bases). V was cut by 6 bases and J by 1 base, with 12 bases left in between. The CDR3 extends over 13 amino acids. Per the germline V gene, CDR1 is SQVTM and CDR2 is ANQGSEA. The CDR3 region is CSVRTDQNTEAFF. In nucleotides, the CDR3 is TGCAGCGTCCGGACAGATCAGAACACTGAAGCTTTCTTT.

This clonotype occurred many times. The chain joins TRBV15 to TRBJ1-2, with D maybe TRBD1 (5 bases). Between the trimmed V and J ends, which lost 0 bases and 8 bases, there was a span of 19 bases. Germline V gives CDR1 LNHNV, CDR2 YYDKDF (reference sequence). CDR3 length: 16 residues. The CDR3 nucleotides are TGTGCCACCAGCAGAGAAGGTTTTATGTTGGGGGAAGGCTACACCTTC. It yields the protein CATSREGFMLGEGYTF.

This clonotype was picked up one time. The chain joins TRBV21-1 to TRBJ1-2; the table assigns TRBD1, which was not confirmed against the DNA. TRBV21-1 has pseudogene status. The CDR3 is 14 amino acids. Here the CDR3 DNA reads TGTGCCAGCAGCAACGGGGCCACGAATGATGGCTACACCTTC. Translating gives CASSNGATNDGYTF.